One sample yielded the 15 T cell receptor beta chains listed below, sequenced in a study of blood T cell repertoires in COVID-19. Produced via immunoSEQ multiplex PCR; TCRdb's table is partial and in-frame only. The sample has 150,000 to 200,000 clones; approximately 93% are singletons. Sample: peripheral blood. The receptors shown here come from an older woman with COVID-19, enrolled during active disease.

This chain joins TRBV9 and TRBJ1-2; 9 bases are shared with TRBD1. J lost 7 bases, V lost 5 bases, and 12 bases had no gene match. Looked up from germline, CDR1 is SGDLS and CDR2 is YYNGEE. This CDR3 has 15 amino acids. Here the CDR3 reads CASSDLYRGRGGYTF. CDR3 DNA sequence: TGTGCCAGCAGTGACCTCTACAGGGGGCGAGGTGGCTACACCTTC.

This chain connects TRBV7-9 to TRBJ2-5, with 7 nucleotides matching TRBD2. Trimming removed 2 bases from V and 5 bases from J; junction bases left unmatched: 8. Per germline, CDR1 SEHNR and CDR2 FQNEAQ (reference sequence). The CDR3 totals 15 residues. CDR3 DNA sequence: TGTGCCAGCAGCTTAAGGACTAGTTTGGTTGAGACCCAGTACTTC. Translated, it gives CASSLRTSLVETQYF.

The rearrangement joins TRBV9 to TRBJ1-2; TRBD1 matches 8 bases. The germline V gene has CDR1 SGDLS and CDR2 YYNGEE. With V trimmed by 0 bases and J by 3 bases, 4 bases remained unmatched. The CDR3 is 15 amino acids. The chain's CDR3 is CASSVAVTGDYGYTF. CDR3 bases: TGTGCCAGCAGCGTAGCTGTGACAGGGGACTATGGCTACACCTTC. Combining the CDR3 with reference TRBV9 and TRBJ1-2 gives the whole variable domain DSGVTQTPKHLITATGQRVTLRCSPRSGDLSVYWYQQSLDQGLQFLIQYYNGEERAKGNILERFSAQQFPDLHSELNLSSLELGDSALYFCASSVAVTGDYGYTFGSGTRLTVV.

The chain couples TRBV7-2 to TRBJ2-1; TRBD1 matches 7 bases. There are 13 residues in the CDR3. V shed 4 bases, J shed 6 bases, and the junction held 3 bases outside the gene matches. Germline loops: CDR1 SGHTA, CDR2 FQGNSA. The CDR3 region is CASSYRGGNEQFF. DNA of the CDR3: TGTGCCAGCAGCTACAGGGGTGGCAATGAGCAGTTCTTC.

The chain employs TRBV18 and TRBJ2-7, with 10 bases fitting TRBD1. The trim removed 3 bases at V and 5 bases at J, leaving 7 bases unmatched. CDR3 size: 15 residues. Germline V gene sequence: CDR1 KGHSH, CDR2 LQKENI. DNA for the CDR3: TGTGCCAGCTCACCTACCGGGACAGGGGTGCACGAGCAGTACTTC. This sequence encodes CASSPTGTGVHEQYF.

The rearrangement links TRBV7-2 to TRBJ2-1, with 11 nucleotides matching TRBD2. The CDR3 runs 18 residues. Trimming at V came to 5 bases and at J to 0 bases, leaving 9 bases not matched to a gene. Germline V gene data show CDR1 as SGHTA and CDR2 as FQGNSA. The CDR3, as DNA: TGTGCCAGCAGCACACCGACTAGCGGGGATACCTCCTACAATGAGCAGTTCTTC. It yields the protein CASSTPTSGDTSYNEQFF.

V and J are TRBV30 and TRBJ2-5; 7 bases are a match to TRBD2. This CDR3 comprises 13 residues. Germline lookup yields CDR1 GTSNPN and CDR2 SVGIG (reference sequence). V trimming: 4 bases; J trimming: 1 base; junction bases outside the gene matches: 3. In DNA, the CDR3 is TGTGCCTGGACTAGCGGATCCCAAGAGACCCAGTACTTC. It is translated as CAWTSGSQETQYF.

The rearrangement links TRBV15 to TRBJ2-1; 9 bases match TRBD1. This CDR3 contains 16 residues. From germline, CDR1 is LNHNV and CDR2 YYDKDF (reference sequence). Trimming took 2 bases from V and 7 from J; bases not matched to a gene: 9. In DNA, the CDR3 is TGTGCCACCAGCAGACGGGGACAGGGCAATGGGAATGAGCAGTTCTTC. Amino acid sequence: CATSRRGQGNGNEQFF.

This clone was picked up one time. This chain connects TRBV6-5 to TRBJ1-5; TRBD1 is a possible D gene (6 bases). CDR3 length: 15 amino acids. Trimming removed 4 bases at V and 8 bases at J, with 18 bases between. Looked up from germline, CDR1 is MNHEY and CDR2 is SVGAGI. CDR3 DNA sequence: TGTGCCAGCAGTTCAATGGGGGCGCGAGGTGAGCCCCAGCATTTT. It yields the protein CASSSMGARGEPQHF.

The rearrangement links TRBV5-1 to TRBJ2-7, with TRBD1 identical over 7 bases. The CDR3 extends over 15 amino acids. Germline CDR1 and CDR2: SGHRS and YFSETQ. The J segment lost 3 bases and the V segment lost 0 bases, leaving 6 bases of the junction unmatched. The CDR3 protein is CASSLAGTVGYEQYF. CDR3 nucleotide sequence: TGCGCCAGCAGCTTGGCCGGGACAGTGGGCTACGAGCAGTACTTC. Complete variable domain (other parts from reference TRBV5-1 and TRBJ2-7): KAGVTQTPRYLIKTRGQQVTLSCSPISGHRSVSWYQQTPGQGLQFLFEYFSETQRNKGNFPGRFSGRQFSNSRSEMNVSTLELGDSALYLCASSLAGTVGYEQYFGPGTRLTVT.

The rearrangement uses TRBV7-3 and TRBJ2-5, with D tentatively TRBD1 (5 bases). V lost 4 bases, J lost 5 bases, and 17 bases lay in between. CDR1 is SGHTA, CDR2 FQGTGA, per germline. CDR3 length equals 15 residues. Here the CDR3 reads CASSSRQYPEETQYF. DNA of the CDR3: TGTGCCAGCAGCTCAAGACAGTACCCCGAGGAGACCCAGTACTTC.

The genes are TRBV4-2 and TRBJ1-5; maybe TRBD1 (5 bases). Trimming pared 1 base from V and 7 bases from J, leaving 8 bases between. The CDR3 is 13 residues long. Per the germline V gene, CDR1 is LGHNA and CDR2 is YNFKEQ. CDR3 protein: CASSQGGEQPQHF. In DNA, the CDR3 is TGTGCCAGCAGCCAAGGGGGGGAGCAGCCCCAGCATTTT.

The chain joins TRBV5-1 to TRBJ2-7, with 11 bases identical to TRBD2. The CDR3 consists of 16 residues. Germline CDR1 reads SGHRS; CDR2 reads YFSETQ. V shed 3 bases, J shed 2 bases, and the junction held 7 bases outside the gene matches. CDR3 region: CASSSLTSGGAYEQYF. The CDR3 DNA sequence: TGCGCCAGCAGCTCACTAACTAGCGGGGGCGCCTACGAGCAGTACTTC.

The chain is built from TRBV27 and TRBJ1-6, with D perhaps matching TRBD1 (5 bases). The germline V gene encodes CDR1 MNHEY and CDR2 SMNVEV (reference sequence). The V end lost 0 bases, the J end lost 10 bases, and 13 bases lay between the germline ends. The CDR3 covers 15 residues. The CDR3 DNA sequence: TGTGCCAGCAGTTTATCGGGGGGGTGGGGGTCACCCCTCCACTTT. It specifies CASSLSGGWGSPLHF.

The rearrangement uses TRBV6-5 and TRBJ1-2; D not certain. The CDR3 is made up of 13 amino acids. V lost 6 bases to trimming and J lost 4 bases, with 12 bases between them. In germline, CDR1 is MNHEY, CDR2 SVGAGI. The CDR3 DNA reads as TGTGCCAGCAGCCGGACTAACTTCTATGGCTACACCTTC. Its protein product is CASSRTNFYGYTF.